Following are 3 T cell receptor beta chains from one sample sequenced in a study of regulatory dendritic cells for organ transplantation. Data came from immunoSEQ multiplex PCR; TCRdb stores just in-frame clones and leaves some out. The table records 30,000 to 40,000 clones, approximately 90% of them present only once. The sequencing sample was made of naive CD8+ T cells from blood. As for subset: CD45RA+ naive T cells. The origin of the receptors is a human donor in good health.

The chain is built from TRBV28 and TRBJ2-4, with D maybe TRBD2 (5 bases). Trimming removed 6 bases from V and 13 bases from J, with 13 bases in between. This CDR3 is 11 amino acids long. From germline, CDR1 is MDHEN and CDR2 SYDVKM. CDR3 residues: CASSQPGVQYF. In nucleotides, the CDR3 is TGTGCCAGCAGCCAACCCGGGGTACAGTACTTC.

V gene TRBV9 combines with J gene TRBJ2-2, with no clear D. Germline CDR1 is SGDLS and CDR2 is YYNGEE. The CDR3 spans 14 residues. Trimming shortened V by 4 bases and J by 7 bases, and 14 bases separated the two germline ends. The CDR3 region has the DNA TGTGCCAGCAGCCCCCGCTTTGTGGTCGGGGAGCTGTTTTTT. This gives the protein CASSPRFVVGELFF.

The chain joins TRBV27 to TRBJ2-3; D is uncertain. In germline, CDR1 is MNHEY, CDR2 SMNVEV (reference sequence). V lost 3 bases, J lost 9 bases, and 7 bases lay in between. The CDR3 has 11 amino acids. CDR3 residues: CASSFGVTQYF. CDR3 in DNA: TGTGCCAGCAGTTTCGGAGTGACGCAGTATTTT.